The 10 T cell receptor beta chains given below trace back to one sample, sequenced in a study of breast tumors, draining lymph nodes, adjacent tissues. Breast cancer patients provided tissue from their axillary draining lymph nodes. One entry per CDR3 protein, called by TCRdb with MiXCR from the multiplex PCR reads. The repertoire holds approximately 180,000 distinct CDR3 sequences, with approximately 30% as singletons. What was sequenced was axillary lymph node tissue. The receptors shown here come from a female donor with breast cancer. Some clones in this sample may be carry-over from other donors' samples.

This clonotype appeared many times. This chain uses TRBV11-2 with TRBJ2-1, with 11 bases lining up with TRBD2. CDR3 size: 15 residues. V lost 1 base, J lost 10 bases, and 6 bases stayed unmatched. CDR1 and CDR2 (germline): SGHAT, FQNNGV. The CDR3 loop reads CASSLGRLAGREQFF. The CDR3 nucleotides read TGTGCCAGCAGCTTAGGCAGACTAGCGGGGCGAGAGCAGTTCTTC.

The chain uses TRBV20-1 and TRBJ1-5; the D call may be TRBD1 or TRBD2 (5 bases each). The J call may be faulty, since TRBJ2-3 better matches the DNA end. This CDR3 is built from 13 residues. The germline V gene encodes CDR1 DFQATT and CDR2 SNEGSKA (reference sequence). In DNA form, the CDR3 reads TGCAGTGCTAGCGGGGACGGAAATCAGCCCCAGTATTTT. Amino acids: CSASGDGNQPQYF.

This clonotype occurred once. The genes are TRBV25-1 and TRBJ1-5, with 8 bases matching TRBD1. V shed 4 bases, J shed 13 bases, and the junction held 9 bases outside the gene matches. Germline CDR1 MGHDK, CDR2 SYGVNS. This CDR3 comprises 13 residues. Here the CDR3 DNA reads TGTGCCAGCAGTGCGGACAGGGAGGACACTCAGCATTTT. Translation: CASSADREDTQHF.

This clonotype has a count of ten or more. V gene TRBV6-1 combines with J gene TRBJ1-4, with D unclear. Germline V gene lookup returns CDR1 MNHNS and CDR2 SASEGT. Trimming left V 5 bases short and J 0 bases short, with 7 bases between. CDR3 length: 14 residues. CDR3 DNA sequence: TGTGCCAGCAGTTACAGCACAACTAATGAAAAACTGTTTTTT. This encodes CASSYSTTNEKLFF.

V is TRBV4-3 and J is TRBJ2-5; D is undetermined. Trimming removed 2 bases from V and 9 bases from J, with 16 bases in between. The CDR3 contains 14 residues. The V gene's germline CDR1 is LGHNA and CDR2 YSLEER. As DNA, the CDR3 is TGCGCCAGCAGCCAAAGGGCGAGTCGGCAGCCCCAGTACTTC. This encodes CASSQRASRQPQYF.

There are many counts of this clonotype. The CDR3 bases are TGTGCCAGCATCCTAAAAGCGGGGACCCCCCGCGATGAGCAGTTCTTC. Its protein product is CASILKAGTPRDEQFF. The rearrangement links TRBV13 to TRBJ2-1, with 7 bases identical to TRBD2. CDR1 PRHDT and CDR2 FYEKMQ come from the germline V gene (reference sequence). After removal of 7 bases from V and 8 bases from J, the junction contained 17 bases not matched to a gene. This CDR3 has 16 residues.

This clonotype was detected once. V is TRBV20-1 and J is TRBJ2-3; 9 nucleotides align to TRBD1. CDR3 length equals 18 residues. V was pared by 3 bases and J by 5 bases, with 18 bases of the junction left unmatched. Germline V gene data show CDR1 as DFQATT and CDR2 as SNEGSKA (reference sequence). CDR3 protein: CSASYGSGGGQGGDTQYF. Written as DNA, the CDR3 is TGCAGTGCTAGCTACGGGAGTGGCGGGGGACAGGGTGGAGATACGCAGTATTTT.

The chain carries TRBV11-3 and TRBJ1-2; TRBD1 is a possible D gene (5 bases). The CDR3 runs 15 residues. Germline loops: CDR1 SGHNT, CDR2 YENEEA. Between the trimmed V and J ends, which lost 4 bases and 8 bases, there was a span of 20 bases. The CDR3 DNA is TGTGCCAGCAGCTCCTATGGGGACTCGCGGCCCGGCTACACCTTC. This codes for CASSSYGDSRPGYTF.

The V call is TRBV25-1, the J call TRBJ2-5; 8 nucleotides align to TRBD1. The CDR3 contains 19 residues. Trimming at V came to 3 bases and at J to 3 bases, leaving 18 bases not matched to a gene. Germline V lookup: CDR1 MGHDK, CDR2 SYGVNS. The CDR3 loop is CASSDRGQGAYGVKETQYF. DNA of the CDR3: TGTGCCAGCAGTGACAGGGGGCAGGGGGCATATGGTGTGAAAGAGACCCAGTACTTC. The complete variable domain, with remaining parts taken from reference TRBV25-1 and TRBJ2-5, reads EADIYQTPRYLVIGTGKKITLECSQTMGHDKMYWYQQDPGMELHLIHYSYGVNSTEKGDLSSESTVSRIRTEHFPLTLESARPSHTSQYLCASSDRGQGAYGVKETQYFGPGTRLLVL.

With respect to this clonotype: At one end the junction does not follow the germline gene, possibly because of a read error. The chain combines TRBV10-3 with TRBJ1-1, with 8 positions matching TRBD1. From germline, CDR1 is ENHRY and CDR2 SYGVKD. CDR3 length: 13 amino acids. This CDR3 reads CTIKLTGATEAFF. In nucleotides, the CDR3 is TGTACCATCAAGTTGACAGGGGCCACTGAAGCTTTCTTT.